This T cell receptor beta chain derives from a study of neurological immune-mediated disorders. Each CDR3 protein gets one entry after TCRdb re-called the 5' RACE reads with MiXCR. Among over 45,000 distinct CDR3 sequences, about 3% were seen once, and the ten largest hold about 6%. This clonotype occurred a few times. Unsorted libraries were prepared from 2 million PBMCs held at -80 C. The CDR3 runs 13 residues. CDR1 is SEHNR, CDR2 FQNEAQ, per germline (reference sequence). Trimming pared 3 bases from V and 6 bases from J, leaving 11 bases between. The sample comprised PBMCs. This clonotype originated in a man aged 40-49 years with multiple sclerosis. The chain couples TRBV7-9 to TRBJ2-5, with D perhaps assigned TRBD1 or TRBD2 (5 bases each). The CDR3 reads CASSFGAIQTQYF. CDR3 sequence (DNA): TGTGCCAGCAGCTTCGGGGCGATTCAGACCCAGTACTTC.